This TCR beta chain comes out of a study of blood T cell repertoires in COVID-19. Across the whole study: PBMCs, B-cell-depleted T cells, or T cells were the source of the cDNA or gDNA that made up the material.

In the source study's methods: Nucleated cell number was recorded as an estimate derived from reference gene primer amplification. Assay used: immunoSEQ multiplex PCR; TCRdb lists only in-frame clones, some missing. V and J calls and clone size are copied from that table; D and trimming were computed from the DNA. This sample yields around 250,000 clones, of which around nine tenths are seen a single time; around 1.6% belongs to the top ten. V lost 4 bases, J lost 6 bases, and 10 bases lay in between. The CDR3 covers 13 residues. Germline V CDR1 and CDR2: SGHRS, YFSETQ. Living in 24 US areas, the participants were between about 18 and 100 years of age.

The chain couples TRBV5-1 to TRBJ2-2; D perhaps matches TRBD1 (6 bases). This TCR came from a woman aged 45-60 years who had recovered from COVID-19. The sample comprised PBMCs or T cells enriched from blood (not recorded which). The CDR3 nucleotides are TGCGCCAGCAGCCCAGGGGTTTCCGGGGAGCTGTTTTTT. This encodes CASSPGVSGELFF.